This T cell receptor (beta chain) is from a study of shared clonotypes between healthy human individuals. Overall study context: CD8 memory received one plate per donor, CD8 naive two, CD4 memory three and CD4 naive three. Study-level points and caveats: Clonotypes which were not shared had lower generation probabilities than clonotypes that all four donors shared.

With respect to this clone: Its antigen is unidentified.

Naive CD8 cells lacked CD45RO and underwent positive selection for CCR7, leaving out terminally differentiated effector memory CD45RA+ cells. The CDR3 has 15 residues. From germline, CDR1 is MNHNS and CDR2 SASEGT. V lost 6 bases and J lost 4, with 16 bases in between. Repertoires were generated with immunoSEQ multiplex PCR, while TCRdb's copy carries only in-frame clones and drops some. The sample consists of roughly 2.1 million clones, approximately 94% of them appearing once. The chain recombines TRBV6-1 with TRBJ2-4; D may be TRBD1 (6 bases). The receptor's source is a man in his late teens or twenties in good health. Some clones in this sample may be carry-over from other donors' samples. Specimen: naive CD8+ T cells from PBMCs. CDR3 nucleotide sequence: TGTGCCAGCAGAGACTTCCGGGACAATAAAAACATTCAGTACTTC. Translated, it gives CASRDFRDNKNIQYF.